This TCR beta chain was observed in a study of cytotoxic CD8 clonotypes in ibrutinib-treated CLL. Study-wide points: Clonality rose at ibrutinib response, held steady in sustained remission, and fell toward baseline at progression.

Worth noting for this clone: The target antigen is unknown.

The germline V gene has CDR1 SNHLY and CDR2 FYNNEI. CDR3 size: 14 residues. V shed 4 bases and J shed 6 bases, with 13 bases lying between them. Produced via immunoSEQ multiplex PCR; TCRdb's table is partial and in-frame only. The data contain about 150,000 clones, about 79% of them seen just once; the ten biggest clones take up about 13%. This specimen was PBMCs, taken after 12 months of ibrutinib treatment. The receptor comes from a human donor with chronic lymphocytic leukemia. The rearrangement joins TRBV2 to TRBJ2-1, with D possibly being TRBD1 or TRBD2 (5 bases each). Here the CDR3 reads CASSAREAANEQFF. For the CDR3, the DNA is TGTGCCAGCAGTGCCAGGGAAGCGGCCAATGAGCAGTTCTTC. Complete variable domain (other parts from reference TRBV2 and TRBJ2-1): EPEVTQTPSHQVTQMGQEVILRCVPISNHLYFYWYRQILGQKVEFLVSFYNNEISEKSEIFDDQFSVERPDGSNFTLKIRSTKLEDSAMYFCASSAREAANEQFFGPGTRLTVL.